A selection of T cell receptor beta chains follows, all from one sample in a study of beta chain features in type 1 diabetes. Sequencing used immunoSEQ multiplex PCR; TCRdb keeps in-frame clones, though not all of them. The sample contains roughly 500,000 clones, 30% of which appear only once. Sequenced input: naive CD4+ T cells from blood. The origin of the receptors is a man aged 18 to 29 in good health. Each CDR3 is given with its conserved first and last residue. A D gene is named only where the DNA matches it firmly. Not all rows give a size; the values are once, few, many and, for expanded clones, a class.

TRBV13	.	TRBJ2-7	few	TGTGCCAGCAGCTTAACGCAGAGAACATCCTACGAGCAGTACTTC	CASSLTQRTSYEQYF
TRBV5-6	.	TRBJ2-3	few	TGTGCCAGCAGCTTGCTTAGAGATACGCAGTATTTT	CASSLLRDTQYF
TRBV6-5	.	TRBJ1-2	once	TGTGCCAGCAGTTACAGGAGGACGGGCGAACGGGAGGGCTACACCTTC	CASSYRRTGEREGYTF
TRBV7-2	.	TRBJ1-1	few	TGTGCCAGCAGCTTAATGGAGAACACTGAAGCTTTCTTT	CASSLMENTEAFF
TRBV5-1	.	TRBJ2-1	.	TGCGCCAGCAGCGCATCAACCGACAATGAGCAGTTCTTC	CASSASTDNEQFF
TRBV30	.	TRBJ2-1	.	TGTGCCTGGACCAGAAGCCTCCGGGACTCAACCTACAATGAGCAGTTCTTC	CAWTRSLRDSTYNEQFF
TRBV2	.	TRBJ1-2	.	TGTGCCAGCAGTGAAATCCGAGAAGGCTACGGCTACACCTTC	CASSEIREGYGYTF
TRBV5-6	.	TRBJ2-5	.	TGTGCCAGCAGCTTGGGCCTACAAGAGACCCAGTACTTC	CASSLGLQETQYF
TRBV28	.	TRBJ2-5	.	TGTGCCAGCAATATTGGTGGCCAAGAGACCCAGTACTTC	CASNIGGQETQYF
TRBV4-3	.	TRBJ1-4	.	TGCGCCAGCAGCCAAAGGTCTAATGAAAAACTGTTTTTT	CASSQRSNEKLFF
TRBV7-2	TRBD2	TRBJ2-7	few	TGTGCCAGCAGCCCGTCGGAGCGGGAGTCTAGTCGAAGGTACTTC	CASSPSERESSRRYF
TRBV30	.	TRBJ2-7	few	TGTGCCTGGAGTGGGACCGATAGCTCCTACGAGCAGTACTTC	CAWSGTDSSYEQYF
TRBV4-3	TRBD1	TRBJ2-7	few	TGCGCCAGCAGCGAAGGGACAGGGAACTACGAGCAGTACTTC	CASSEGTGNYEQYF
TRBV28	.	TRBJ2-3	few	TGTGCCAGCACCCTTAGGGGATTCGGTACGGCAGATACGCAGTATTTT	CASTLRGFGTADTQYF
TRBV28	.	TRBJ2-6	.	TGTGCCAGTGGGCCCACAGTCTCTGGGGCCAACGTCCTGACTTTC	CASGPTVSGANVLTF
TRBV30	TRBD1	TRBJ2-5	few	TGTGCCTGGAGTCAAAGAGGAACAGGGGCAGAGACCCAGTACTTC	CAWSQRGTGAETQYF
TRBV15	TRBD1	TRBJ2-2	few	TGTGCCACCGGGACAGGGGAGTTCACCGGGGAGCTGTTTTTT	CATGTGEFTGELFF
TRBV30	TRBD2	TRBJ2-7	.	TGTGCCTGGAGTGACCGAGGACTAGCGGTCTACGAGCAGTACTTC	CAWSDRGLAVYEQYF
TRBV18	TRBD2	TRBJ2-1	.	TGTGCCAGCTCACTTTCCGGGACTAGCGGGGGCTTCGAGCAGTTCTTC	CASSLSGTSGGFEQFF
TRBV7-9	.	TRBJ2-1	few	TGTGCCAGCAGCTGGGACACCTACAATGAGCAGTTCTTC	CASSWDTYNEQFF
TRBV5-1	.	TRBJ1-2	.	TGCGCCAGCAGCTTGGCAGGGGATGCTGGCTACACCTTC	CASSLAGDAGYTF
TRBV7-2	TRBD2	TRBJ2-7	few	TGTGCCAGCAGCCTCGGGACTAGCTGGTCCTACGAGCAGTACTTC	CASSLGTSWSYEQYF
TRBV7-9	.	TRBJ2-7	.	TGTGCCAGCGGCAAGTTCCGAACGTACTTC	CASGKFRTYF
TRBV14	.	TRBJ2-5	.	TGTGCCAGCAGCCAAGACGGGATGGGGGAGACCCAGTACTTC	CASSQDGMGETQYF
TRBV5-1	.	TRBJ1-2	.	TGCGCCAGCAGCTTGGTGGGGACAAACTATGGCTACACCTTC	CASSLVGTNYGYTF
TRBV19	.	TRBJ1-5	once	TGTGCCACGGGATATCAGCCCCAGCATTTT	CATGYQPQHF
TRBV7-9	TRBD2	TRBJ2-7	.	TGTGCCAGCAGCACGGGACTAGCAGGCAACGAGCAGTACTTC	CASSTGLAGNEQYF
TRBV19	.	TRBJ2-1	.	TGTGCCAGTAGAGGAGAATTCAGCTCCTACAATGAGCAGTTCTTC	CASRGEFSSYNEQFF
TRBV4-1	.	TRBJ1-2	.	TGCGCCAGCAGCCAAGTAGGCAATCGGTATGGCTACACCTTC	CASSQVGNRYGYTF
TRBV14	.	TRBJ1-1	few	TGTGCCAGCAGCCAACAGCTTGGGAGTATGAACACTGAAGCTTTCTTT	CASSQQLGSMNTEAFF
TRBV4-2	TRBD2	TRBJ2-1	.	TGTGCCAGCAGCCAAGTAGTAGCGGGAGGTTACAATGAGCAGTTCTTC	CASSQVVAGGYNEQFF
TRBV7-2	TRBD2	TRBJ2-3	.	TGTGCCAGCAGCTCTTTAGTAGCGGGAGTCAGAGATACGCAGTATTTT	CASSSLVAGVRDTQYF
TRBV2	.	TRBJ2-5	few	TGTGCCAGCAGTGAAAGATCCCCAGAGACCCAGTACTTC	CASSERSPETQYF
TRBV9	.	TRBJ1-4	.	TGTGCCAGCAGCGTCACAGGGTTTGAAAAACTGTTTTTT	CASSVTGFEKLFF
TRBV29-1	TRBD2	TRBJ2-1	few	TGCAGCGTTGAAGTGGCGGGAGGGAGGTACAATGAGCAGTTCTTC	CSVEVAGGRYNEQFF
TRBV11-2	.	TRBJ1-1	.	TGTGCCAGCAGCCGGATAGACAGGTATCGAGCTTTCTTT	CASSRIDRYRAFF
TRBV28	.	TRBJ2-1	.	TGTGCCAGCAGTTTCGGATTCAATGAGCAGTTCTTC	CASSFGFNEQFF
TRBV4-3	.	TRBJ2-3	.	TGCGCCAGCAGCCAGGGACATCCCTTGGATACGCAGTATTTT	CASSQGHPLDTQYF
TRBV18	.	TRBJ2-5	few	TGTGCCAGCTCAGCGGTTTCGGACCCCCAGTACTTC	CASSAVSDPQYF
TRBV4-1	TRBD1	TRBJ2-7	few	TGCGCCAGCAGCCAAAGAGGGACAGGGTTCGCCTACGAGCAGTACTTC	CASSQRGTGFAYEQYF
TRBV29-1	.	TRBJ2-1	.	TGCAGCGGTGTTAGGAGCTCCTACAATGAGCAGTTCTTC	CSGVRSSYNEQFF
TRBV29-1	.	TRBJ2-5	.	TGCAGCGCCCGGTCGCCGCAAGAGACCCAGTACTTC	CSARSPQETQYF
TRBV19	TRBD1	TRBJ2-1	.	TGTGCCAGTAGTCGGGGGACAGGGCCGCTCAATGAGCAGTTCTTC	CASSRGTGPLNEQFF
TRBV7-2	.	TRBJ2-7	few	TGTGCCAGCAGCTTAGTCTCTACCTACGAGCAGTACTTC	CASSLVSTYEQYF
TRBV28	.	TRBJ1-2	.	TGTGCCAGCTCCACAATGGGAGGCTACACCTTC	CASSTMGGYTF
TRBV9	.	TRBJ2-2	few	TGTGCCAGCAGCAGTGGAGGAAACACCGGGGAGCTGTTTTTT	CASSSGGNTGELFF
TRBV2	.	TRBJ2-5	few	TGTGCCAGCAGTTCGGACAGTAGAGTGACCCAGTACTTC	CASSSDSRVTQYF
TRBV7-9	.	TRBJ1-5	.	TGTGCCAGCAGCTTAGCGGAATCAGCCAATCAGCCCCAGCATTTT	CASSLAESANQPQHF
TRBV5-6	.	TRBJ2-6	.	TGTGCCAGCAGGCGACTGTCTGGGGCCAACGTCCTGACTTTC	CASRRLSGANVLTF
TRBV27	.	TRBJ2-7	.	TGTGCCAGCAGCGGGTCGGGTAAGAGTTACGAGCAGTACTTC	CASSGSGKSYEQYF
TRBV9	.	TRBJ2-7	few	TGTGCCAGCAGCGTAGCTGGGTCCCCGAGCTCCTACGAGCAGTACTTC	CASSVAGSPSSYEQYF
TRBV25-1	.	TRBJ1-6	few	TGTGCCAGCAGTGCTCCGGGAGCCTTGAATTCACCCCTCCACTTT	CASSAPGALNSPLHF
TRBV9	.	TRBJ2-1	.	TGTGCCAGCAGCCCCCCCGGGAGCCTTTACAATGAGCAGTTCTTC	CASSPPGSLYNEQFF